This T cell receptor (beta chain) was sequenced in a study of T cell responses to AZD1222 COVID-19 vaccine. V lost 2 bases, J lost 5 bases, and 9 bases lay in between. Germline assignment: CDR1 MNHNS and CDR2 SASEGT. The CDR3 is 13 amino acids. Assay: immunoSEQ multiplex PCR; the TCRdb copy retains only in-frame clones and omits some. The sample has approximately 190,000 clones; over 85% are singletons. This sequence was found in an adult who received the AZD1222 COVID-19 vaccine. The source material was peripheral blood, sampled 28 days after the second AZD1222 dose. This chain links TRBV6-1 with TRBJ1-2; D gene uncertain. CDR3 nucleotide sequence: TGTGCCAGCAGTGAATCCCCGGGGTATGGCTACACCTTC. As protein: CASSESPGYGYTF.